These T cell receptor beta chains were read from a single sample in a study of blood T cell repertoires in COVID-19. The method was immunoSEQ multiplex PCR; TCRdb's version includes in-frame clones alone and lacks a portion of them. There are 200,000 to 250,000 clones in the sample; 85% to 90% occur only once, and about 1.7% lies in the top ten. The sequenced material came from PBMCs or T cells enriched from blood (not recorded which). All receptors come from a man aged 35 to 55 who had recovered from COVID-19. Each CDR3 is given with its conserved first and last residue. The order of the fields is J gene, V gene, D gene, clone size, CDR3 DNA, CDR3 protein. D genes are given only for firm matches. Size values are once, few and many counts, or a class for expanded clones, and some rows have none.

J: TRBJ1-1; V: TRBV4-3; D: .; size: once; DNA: TGCGCCAGCAGCCAAGATACGACGGGGAGGAACACTGAAGCTTTCTTT; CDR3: CASSQDTTGRNTEAFF
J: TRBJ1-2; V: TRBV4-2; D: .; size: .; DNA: TGTGCCAGCAGCCAAGATATAGGCCTCGGCAGGGTGGAGTATGGCTACACCTTC; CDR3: CASSQDIGLGRVEYGYTF
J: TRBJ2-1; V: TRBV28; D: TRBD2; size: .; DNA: TGTGCCAGCAGTCCATTCATCGGGAGGCAAGACAATGAGCAGTTCTTC; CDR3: CASSPFIGRQDNEQFF
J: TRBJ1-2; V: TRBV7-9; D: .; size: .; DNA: TGTGCCAGCAGCCGGCGGGGGGGATCGGAGAGCTACACCTTC; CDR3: CASSRRGGSESYTF
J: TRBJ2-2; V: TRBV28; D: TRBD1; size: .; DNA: TGTGCCAGCGTCTCCGGACAGGGGACCGGGGAGCTGTTTTTT; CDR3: CASVSGQGTGELFF
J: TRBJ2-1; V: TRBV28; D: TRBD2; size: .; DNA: TGTGCCAGCAGCCGTGGGGGGAGGGCCCGGAATGAGCAGTTCTTC; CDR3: CASSRGGRARNEQFF
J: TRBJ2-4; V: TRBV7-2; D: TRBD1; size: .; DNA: TGTGCCAGCAGCTTAGGGGCAGGGGGCTCCCTGGGAAACATTCAGTACTTC; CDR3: CASSLGAGGSLGNIQYF
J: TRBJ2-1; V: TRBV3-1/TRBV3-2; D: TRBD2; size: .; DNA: TGTGCCAGCAGCCAAGGAAGGCTAGCGGTCTCCTACAATGAGCAGTTCTTC; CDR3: CASSQGRLAVSYNEQFF
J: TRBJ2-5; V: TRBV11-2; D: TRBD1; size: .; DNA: TGTGCCAGCAGTTACCGGGACAGGGGCCAGACCCAGTACTTC; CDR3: CASSYRDRGQTQYF
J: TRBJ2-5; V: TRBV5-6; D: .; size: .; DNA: TGTGCCAGCAGCTTGGACCTGGGGCCGGGAGAGACCCAGTACTTC; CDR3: CASSLDLGPGETQYF